This is a list of T cell receptor beta chains from one sample in a study of molecular identifiers for immune sequencing clone quantification. TCRdb called the PCR reads again in MiXCR, with one record for every CDR3 protein. Of approximately 670,000 distinct CDR3 sequences in the sample, 15% to 20% were seen once. Material for sequencing was naive CD8+ T cells from blood, with Jurkat cell RNA spiked in. These receptor sequences come from a human donor in good health. Some libraries in this study had Jurkat cell RNA spiked in. The CDR3 runs from the conserved cysteine through the conserved F or W. A D gene is named only where the DNA matches it firmly. The size of a clone is reported for some rows only, either as once, few or many, or as a class for expanded clones.

v_call	j_call	clone_size	d_call	cdr3_nt	cdr3_aa
TRBV20-1	TRBJ2-2	many	-	TGCAGTGCTTCCCATGGGGACACCGGGGAGCTGTTTTTT	CSASHGDTGELFF
TRBV9	TRBJ2-3	many	-	TGTGCCAGCAGCGTAGAAGGAGGCGGACCCCCCACAGATACGCAGTATTTT	CASSVEGGGPPTDTQYF
TRBV7-9	TRBJ1-4	few	-	TGTGCCACGAGACAGGATAATGAAAAACTGTTTTTT	CATRQDNEKLFF
TRBV12-5	TRBJ2-5	many	-	TGTGCTAGTGGTTTAGCAGGGGACGGGGGTGGTGAGACCCAGTACTTC	CASGLAGDGGGETQYF
TRBV12-3/TRBV12-4	TRBJ2-5	many	-	TGTGCCAGCAGTGCCGCCCCTGGTGGGAGCCCGTACCAAGAGACCCAGTACTTC	CASSAAPGGSPYQETQYF
TRBV29-1	TRBJ2-2	many	TRBD1	TGCAGCGCCCTCAGGGGGCCCGGCACCGGGGAGCTGTTTTTT	CSALRGPGTGELFF
TRBV9	TRBJ1-1	-	-	TGTGCCAGCAGCGTAGATTTGTCAGGGAGGACTGAAGCTTTCTTT	CASSVDLSGRTEAFF
TRBV6-2/TRBV6-3	TRBJ1-3	many	-	TGTGCCAGCAGCTCGGGACGTCCTGACGGAAACACCATATATTTT	CASSSGRPDGNTIYF
TRBV9	TRBJ2-2	-	TRBD1	TGTGCCAGCAGCGTAGGACAGGGAGAGAACACCGGGGAGCTGTTTTTT	CASSVGQGENTGELFF
TRBV11-2	TRBJ1-1	many	-	TGTGCCAGCAGGGAGGTCTCATACAACACTGAAGCTTTCTTT	CASREVSYNTEAFF
TRBV5-6	TRBJ2-5	few	-	TGTGCCAGCAGTCCCAGTCCCGAGGACCAAGAGACCCAGTACTTC	CASSPSPEDQETQYF
TRBV13	TRBJ1-4	few	-	TGTGCCAGCAGCTTCCGGGGGTACGAAAAACTGTTTTTT	CASSFRGYEKLFF
TRBV27	TRBJ2-1	few	-	TGTGCCAGCAGTTTAGAGGGGCACCATGAGCAGTTCTTC	CASSLEGHHEQFF
TRBV20-1	TRBJ2-1	-	TRBD2	TGCAGTGCAACCGGGACTAGCGGGGGTGGGGAGCAGTTCTTC	CSATGTSGGGEQFF